This T cell receptor beta chain was identified during a study of shared clonotypes between healthy human individuals. Each subset's genomic DNA was split evenly across several immunoSEQ plates. TCRdb's copy holds only in-frame clones and misses some; the assay was immunoSEQ multiplex PCR. The sample holds millions of clones; 85% to 95% are singletons and the top ten take 0.13%. The sample was naive CD4+ T cells sorted from blood. Described subset: CD45RA+ positively selected. This TCR derives from a man aged 18 to 30 in good health.

CDR3 bases: TGTGCCTGGTCCGAGGCGATATTTGGCTACACCTTC. Amino acid sequence: CAWSEAIFGYTF. The rearrangement links TRBV30 to TRBJ1-2, with D hard to call. In germline, CDR1 is GTSNPN, CDR2 SVGIG (reference sequence). The V end lost 5 bases, the J end lost 7 bases, and 14 bases lay between the germline ends. The length of the CDR3 is 12 residues.